Listed here are 26 T cell receptor beta chains from one sample, sequenced in a study of T-cell reconstitution after alpha-beta-depleted transplantation in children. Unique molecular identifiers were used in preparing the TCRbeta library. TCRdb independently ran MiXCR on the PCR reads; one entry per CDR3 protein. The profile shows around 140,000 distinct CDR3 sequences, more than 8% of them singletons. Sequenced material: PBMCs, mostly from graft donor cells, taken 180 days after TCRalphabeta/CD19-depleted stem cell transplant. Source of these receptors: a female patient between 2 and 15 years old who had a stem cell transplant for congenital amegakaryocytic thrombocytopenia, so the T cells may come from the graft donor.

This clonotype was picked up a small number of times. In nucleotides, the CDR3 is TGCGCCAGCAGCTTTTTAGGGCGGGTCGACTACAATGAGCAGTTCTTC. Protein product: CASSFLGRVDYNEQFF. V and J are TRBV5-1 and TRBJ2-1; D may be TRBD2 (5 bases). Germline CDR1 and CDR2: SGHRS and YFSETQ. Trimming pared 2 bases from V and 3 bases from J, leaving 15 bases between. This CDR3 is built from 16 residues.

This clonotype came up a few times. The chain combines TRBV6-1 with TRBJ2-5; a weak D match, TRBD2 (6 bases). In germline, CDR1 is MNHNS, CDR2 SASEGT. V gave up 5 bases and J gave up 4 bases, with 11 bases separating them. The CDR3 length is 13 residues. The CDR3 loop is CASSLGTGETQYF. CDR3 coding DNA: TGTGCCAGCAGTCTCGGGACTGGAGAGACCCAGTACTTC.

At least ten counts were recorded for this clonotype. This chain joins TRBV20-1 and TRBJ2-7; a weak D match, TRBD1 (6 bases). The CDR3 sequence is 13 residues long. Trimming left V 1 base short and J 2 bases short, with 9 bases between. Looked up from germline, CDR1 is DFQATT and CDR2 is SNEGSKA (reference sequence). The DNA for the CDR3 is TGCAGTGCTAGAGTGGGGGCAGCCTACGAGCAGTACTTC. It yields the protein CSARVGAAYEQYF.

The chain uses TRBV20-1 and TRBJ2-7; D is perhaps TRBD1 or TRBD2 (5 bases each). Germline CDR1 and CDR2: DFQATT and SNEGSKA (reference sequence). Trimming removed 4 bases from V and 2 bases from J, with 15 bases in between. This CDR3 comprises 14 residues. In nucleotides, the CDR3 is TGCAGTGCTATAGGGACCTTAGACCCCTACGAGCAGTACTTC. Encoded protein: CSAIGTLDPYEQYF.

This clonotype was detected many times. For the CDR3, the DNA is TGTGCCAGCAGTCCCAGGGTTTCCTTTTGGGGCTACGAGCAGTACTTC. Its translation is CASSPRVSFWGYEQYF. The V gene is TRBV28, the J gene TRBJ2-7; perhaps TRBD1 as D (5 bases). CDR1 is MDHEN and CDR2 is SYDVKM in the germline V gene. V was clipped by 5 bases and J by 3 bases, with 20 bases between them. CDR3 length equals 16 residues.

This clonotype was picked up many times. The rearrangement links TRBV28 to TRBJ2-7, with 9 positions matching TRBD2. The V and J ends lost 6 bases and 3 bases, in that order; junction bases with no gene match: 9. Germline V gene sequence: CDR1 MDHEN, CDR2 SYDVKM. This CDR3 contains 15 residues. The CDR3 here is CASRTRLAEYYEQYF. The CDR3 nucleotides read TGTGCCAGCAGAACCCGACTAGCGGAGTACTACGAGCAGTACTTC.

This clonotype has at least ten counts. V is TRBV12-3 or TRBV12-4 and J is TRBJ2-1; tentatively, D is TRBD1 or TRBD2 (5 bases each). This CDR3 is built from 14 residues. V was clipped by 3 bases and J by 10 bases, with 16 bases between them. The CDR3 region is CASSLRGVLREQFF. The CDR3 region has the DNA TGTGCCAGCAGTTTGAGGGGTGTCCTACGGGAGCAGTTCTTC.

This sequence joins TRBV2 and TRBJ2-7; 9 bases match TRBD1. Germline lookup yields CDR1 SNHLY and CDR2 FYNNEI. The ends lost 0 bases at V and 5 bases at J; junction bases unmatched: 8. The CDR3 is made up of 16 amino acids. Here the CDR3 reads CASSEATGQGVNEQYF. The DNA of the CDR3 is TGTGCCAGCAGTGAAGCGACGGGACAGGGAGTCAACGAGCAGTACTTC. The full variable domain, completed using reference TRBV2 and TRBJ2-7, is EPEVTQTPSHQVTQMGQEVILRCVPISNHLYFYWYRQILGQKVEFLVSFYNNEISEKSEIFDDQFSVERPDGSNFTLKIRSTKLEDSAMYFCASSEATGQGVNEQYFGPGTRLTVT.

This clonotype occurred a few times. The chain recombines TRBV4-3 with TRBJ2-7, with 11 bases matching TRBD2. Germline V gene lookup returns CDR1 LGHNA and CDR2 YSLEER. The junction had 9 bases not matched to a gene; V was cut back by 0 bases and J by 2 bases. The length of the CDR3 is 18 residues. CDR3 sequence: CASSQDPPASGRTYEQYF. The CDR3 DNA reads TGCGCCAGCAGCCAAGATCCACCGGCTAGCGGGAGGACCTACGAGCAGTACTTC.

The V and J genes are TRBV5-1 and TRBJ2-1; 10 bases map to TRBD2. The CDR3 is 17 residues long. The germline V gene has CDR1 SGHRS and CDR2 YFSETQ. V was pared by 0 bases and J by 1 base, with 4 bases of the junction left unmatched. The CDR3 is CASSLGSSGGSYNEQFF. The CDR3 DNA sequence: TGCGCCAGCAGCTTGGGTTCTAGCGGGGGTTCCTACAATGAGCAGTTCTTC.

The chain has TRBV28 and TRBJ1-2; D is uncertain. Deletions cut 10 bases from V and 8 bases from J, with 20 bases between. The CDR3 contains 13 residues. Germline CDR1 MDHEN, CDR2 SYDVKM. The CDR3 sequence is CATGEVFSIGYTF. DNA for the CDR3: TGTGCCACAGGCGAGGTCTTCTCTATCGGCTACACCTTC.

The chain is built from TRBV2 and TRBJ2-1, with D possibly being TRBD1 or TRBD2 (5 bases each). Germline loops: CDR1 SNHLY, CDR2 FYNNEI. The germline V and J ends were trimmed by 2 bases and 6 bases, with 14 bases remaining between them. The CDR3 length is 15 residues. This CDR3 reads CASSEYGTSLNEQFF. DNA for the CDR3: TGTGCCAGCAGTGAATACGGGACGTCGCTCAATGAGCAGTTCTTC.

At least ten counts were recorded for this clonotype. The chain employs TRBV5-1 and TRBJ2-3; D call uncertain. Germline values: CDR1 SGHRS, CDR2 YFSETQ. The CDR3 sequence is 14 residues long. The V and J ends lost 1 base and 1 base respectively, with 7 bases between them. This CDR3 is CASSLPGGTDTQYF. CDR3 sequence (DNA): TGCGCCAGCAGCTTGCCAGGCGGCACAGATACGCAGTATTTT. Full variable domain (remainder filled in from reference TRBV5-1 and TRBJ2-3): KAGVTQTPRYLIKTRGQQVTLSCSPISGHRSVSWYQQTPGQGLQFLFEYFSETQRNKGNFPGRFSGRQFSNSRSEMNVSTLELGDSALYLCASSLPGGTDTQYFGPGTRLTVL.

The table lists this clonotype with many counts. This chain uses TRBV29-1 with TRBJ2-7, with 8 bases that match TRBD1. Germline lookup yields CDR1 SQVTM and CDR2 ANQGSEA. The CDR3 loop spans 14 amino acids. V gave up 5 bases and J gave up 3 bases; unmatched junction bases: 9. This CDR3 is CSVLGQGEDYEQYF. The DNA for the CDR3 is TGCAGCGTTCTCGGACAGGGCGAAGACTACGAGCAGTACTTC.

This clonotype was recorded at least ten times. The rearrangement uses TRBV20-1 and TRBJ2-4, with 8 positions matching TRBD1. The CDR3 is 15 amino acids. V lost 5 bases to trimming and J lost 1 base; unmatched junction nucleotides: 7. Looked up from germline, CDR1 is DFQATT and CDR2 is SNEGSKA (reference sequence). DNA for the CDR3: TGCAGTGCTTACAGGGGGTACGACGCCAAAAACATTCAGTACTTC. Protein: CSAYRGYDAKNIQYF.

This clonotype appeared a few times. CDR3 sequence: CASSFPDRGFYGYTF. CDR3 in DNA: TGTGCCAGCAGTTTCCCGGACAGGGGCTTCTATGGCTACACCTTC. The V gene is TRBV6-5, the J gene TRBJ1-2; TRBD1 aligns across 9 bases. Losses at the gene ends were 4 bases for V and 4 bases for J; bases not matched to a gene: 7. The germline gives CDR1 MNHEY, CDR2 SVGAGI. The CDR3 consists of 15 residues.

This clonotype was detected only a few times. V and J are TRBV20-1 and TRBJ2-7, with D possibly being TRBD1 (5 bases). V lost 7 bases and J 0 bases, leaving 19 bases between the germline ends. CDR3 length: 15 amino acids. Per the germline V gene, CDR1 is DFQATT and CDR2 is SNEGSKA (reference sequence). The CDR3 loop is CSVETADTYSYEQYF. As DNA, the CDR3 is TGCAGTGTCGAGACGGCGGACACCTACTCCTACGAGCAGTACTTC.

This clonotype was seen repeatedly, ten times or more. V is TRBV30 and J is TRBJ2-1; D tentatively fits TRBD1 or TRBD2 (6 bases each). CDR3 size: 13 residues. V was pared by 8 bases and J by 5 bases, with 16 bases between. CDR1 and CDR2 from the germline V gene are GTSNPN and SVGIG (reference sequence). CDR3 region: CAGSGGPNNEQFF. CDR3 DNA: TGTGCCGGATCTGGGGGGCCGAACAATGAGCAGTTCTTC.

This clonotype showed up many times. The rearrangement joins TRBV5-6 to TRBJ2-1; 8 nucleotides align to TRBD1. Germline V gene lookup returns CDR1 SGHDT and CDR2 YYEEEE. With 4 bases clipped from V and 8 bases from J, the junction kept 8 bases outside the gene matches. The CDR3 loop spans 14 amino acids. CDR3 amino acids: CASSLTGEVDEQFF. The CDR3, as DNA: TGTGCCAGCAGCCTGACAGGGGAGGTCGATGAGCAGTTCTTC.

The chain uses TRBV3-1 and TRBJ2-3; 7 bases line up with TRBD2. In germline, CDR1 is LGHDT, CDR2 YNNKEL (reference sequence). The CDR3 has 15 amino acids. Trimming removed 5 bases from V and 1 base from J; junction bases left unmatched: 6. CDR3 amino acids: CASSSPLAGTDTQYF. The CDR3 bases are TGTGCCAGCAGCAGCCCCCTAGCGGGCACAGATACGCAGTATTTT.

The chain uses TRBV5-1 and TRBJ2-1, with TRBD2 matching over 7 bases. CDR1 is SGHRS and CDR2 is YFSETQ in the germline V gene. V dropped 4 bases and J dropped 0; count of bases not matched to a gene: 22. CDR3 size: 21 residues. CDR3 coding DNA: TGCGCCAGCAGCGGCAGGTCACCGGACTCCCCCGGCGGGAGCTCCTACAATGAGCAGTTCTTC. It translates to CASSGRSPDSPGGSSYNEQFF.

The gene calls are TRBV20-1 and TRBJ2-7; perhaps TRBD2 as D (6 bases). This CDR3 is 12 amino acids long. V lost 6 bases to trimming and J lost 4 bases, with 13 bases between them. Per the germline V gene, CDR1 is DFQATT and CDR2 is SNEGSKA (reference sequence). CDR3 in amino acids: CSAEGRLYEQYF. The CDR3 bases are TGCAGTGCGGAGGGGCGTTTATACGAGCAGTACTTC.

This clonotype has a count of ten or more. This sequence joins TRBV20-1 and TRBJ2-3; perhaps TRBD1 as D (6 bases). V was shortened by 8 bases and J by 0 bases, with 24 bases between the two germline ends. Looked up from germline, CDR1 is DFQATT and CDR2 is SNEGSKA (reference sequence). The CDR3 sequence is 17 residues long. The CDR3 is CSKGASRGGTSTDTQYF. In nucleotides, the CDR3 is TGCAGTAAAGGGGCCTCGAGAGGGGGAACTAGCACAGATACGCAGTATTTT.

This clonotype was seen only a few times. The chain is built from TRBV28 and TRBJ1-1, with 7 nucleotides matching TRBD1. Germline V gene sequence: CDR1 MDHEN, CDR2 SYDVKM. The V gene end was trimmed by 6 bases and the J gene end by 0 bases; junction bases not matched to a gene: 13. The CDR3 totals 17 residues. CDR3 DNA sequence: TGTGCCAGCAGCCGCCGGTGGGACAGCTTTATGAACACTGAAGCTTTCTTT. It specifies CASSRRWDSFMNTEAFF.

This clonotype showed up just a few times. The chain has TRBV29-1 and TRBJ2-7; either TRBD1 or TRBD2 may fit D (5 bases each). The CDR3 runs to 14 residues. Per the germline V gene, CDR1 is SQVTM and CDR2 is ANQGSEA. Deletions cut 4 bases from V and 0 bases from J, with 13 bases between. CDR3 loop: CSVGGAETSYEQYF. The CDR3 DNA is TGCAGCGTTGGAGGGGCTGAAACCTCCTACGAGCAGTACTTC.

This clonotype appeared many times. J is TRBJ2-4 and V is TRBV7-2; a weak D match, TRBD1 (6 bases). The CDR3 has 17 amino acids. The germline CDR1 and CDR2 sequences are SGHTA and FQGNSA. Trimming shortened V by 1 base and J by 1 base, and 14 bases separated the two germline ends. The CDR3 coding sequence is TGTGCCAGCAGCTTAGAAGGTACAGGGATCGCCAAAAACATTCAGTACTTC. This translates into CASSLEGTGIAKNIQYF.